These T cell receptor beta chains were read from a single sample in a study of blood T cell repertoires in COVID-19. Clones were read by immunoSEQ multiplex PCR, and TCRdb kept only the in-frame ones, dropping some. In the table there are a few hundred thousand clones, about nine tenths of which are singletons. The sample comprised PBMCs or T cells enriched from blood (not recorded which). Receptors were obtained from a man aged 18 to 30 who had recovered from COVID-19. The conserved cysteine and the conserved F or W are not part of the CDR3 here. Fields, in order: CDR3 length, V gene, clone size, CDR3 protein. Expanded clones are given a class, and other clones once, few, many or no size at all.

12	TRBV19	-	ASSPRGSSYEQY
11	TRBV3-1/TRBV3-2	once	ASSSRGGETQY
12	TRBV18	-	ASSSLTSESEAF
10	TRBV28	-	ATRQGVSGYT
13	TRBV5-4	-	ASSPGQSYNSPLH
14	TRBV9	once	ASSVAASGIKDTQY
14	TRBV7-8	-	ASSPGRGNSYNEQF
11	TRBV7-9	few	ASSSRENSPLH
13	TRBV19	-	ASSTRQGRRYGYT
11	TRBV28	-	ATEQGTPYEQY
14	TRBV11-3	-	ASSARQGVAGNTIY
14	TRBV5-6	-	ASSLTLTGGSEEQY
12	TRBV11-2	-	ASSRRVKGNEQF
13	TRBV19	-	ASSIVGASNQPQH
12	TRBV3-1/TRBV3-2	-	ASSRTGGDGPQH
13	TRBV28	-	ASKELGTGHQPQH
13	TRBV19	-	ASSIDRRSNQPQH
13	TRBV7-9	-	ASSLDAGTTDEQY
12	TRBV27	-	ASITGQGTDTQY
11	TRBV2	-	ASSEWGLDGYT
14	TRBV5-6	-	ASSHGTSGYTGELF
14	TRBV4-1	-	ASSLVSLGQSYGYT
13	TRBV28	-	ASSVGVANTGELF
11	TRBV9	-	ASSVGHNSPLH
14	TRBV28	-	ASSSGTGSMNTEAF
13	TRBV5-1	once	ASSATGAGDTEAF
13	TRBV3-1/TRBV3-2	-	ASSQTMTQQETQY
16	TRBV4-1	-	ASSQVGLAGFRTDTQY
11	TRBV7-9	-	ASSLDSIYGYT
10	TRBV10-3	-	AIGTGDYGYT
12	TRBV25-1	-	ASSKLAGGETQY
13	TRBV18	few	ASSRGQGETDTQY
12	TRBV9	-	ASSVAGEGVIAF
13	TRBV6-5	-	ASTPYSLNNQPQH
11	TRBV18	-	ASSPLGGIEQY
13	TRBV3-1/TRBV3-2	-	ATTTTTGPGNTIY
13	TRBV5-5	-	ASSLGLGLNYGYT
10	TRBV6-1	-	ASSEYRYEQY
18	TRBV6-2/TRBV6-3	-	ASSPGSRTSGSAGIREQY
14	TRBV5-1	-	ASSHGTSGRTIEQY
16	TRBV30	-	AWSDGEQSLFLNEKLF
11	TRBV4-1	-	ASSQDKNQPQH
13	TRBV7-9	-	ASSAGLAGTETQY
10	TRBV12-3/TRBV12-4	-	ASSFRQVGAF
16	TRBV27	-	ASSLLTTAGQPNTEAF
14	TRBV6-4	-	ASSDWASGRYNEQF
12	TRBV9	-	ASSVVDSTYGYT
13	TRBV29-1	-	SVEKGATTTGELF
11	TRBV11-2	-	ASSLGRGPGYT
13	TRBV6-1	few	ASSEGTGDTDTQY